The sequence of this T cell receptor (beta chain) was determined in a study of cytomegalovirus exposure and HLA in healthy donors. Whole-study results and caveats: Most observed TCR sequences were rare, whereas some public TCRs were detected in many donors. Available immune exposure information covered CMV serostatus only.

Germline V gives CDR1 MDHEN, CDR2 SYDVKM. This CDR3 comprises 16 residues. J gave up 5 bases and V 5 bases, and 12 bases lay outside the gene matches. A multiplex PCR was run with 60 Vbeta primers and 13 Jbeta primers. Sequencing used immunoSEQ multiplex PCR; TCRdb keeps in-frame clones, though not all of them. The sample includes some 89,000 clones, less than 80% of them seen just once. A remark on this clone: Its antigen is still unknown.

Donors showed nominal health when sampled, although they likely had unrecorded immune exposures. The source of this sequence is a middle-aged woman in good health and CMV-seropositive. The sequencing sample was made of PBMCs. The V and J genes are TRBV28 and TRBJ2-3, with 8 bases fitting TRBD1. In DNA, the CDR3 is TGTGCCAGCAGTCCTGGCAGGGGGCCGACCCAAGATACGCAGTATTTT. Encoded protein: CASSPGRGPTQDTQYF.